This paragraph reports one T cell receptor (beta chain). What it binds is not known. Data came from immunoSEQ multiplex PCR; TCRdb stores just in-frame clones and leaves some out. The table shows 60,000 to 90,000 clones, with around 87% occurring only once. The data are from a study of T cell responses to AZD1222 COVID-19 vaccine. Study-level findings and limits: Nearly half of spike-specific TCRs reportedly target unmutated variant regions. At study baseline, merely five or six AZD1222 recipients were seropositive. Mapped onto spike, vaccine-associated CD4 TCRs spanned it and were dominant at 160-218 and 743-854.

In germline, CDR1 is SGHRS, CDR2 YFSETQ. V lost 0 bases to trimming and J lost 2 bases, with 14 bases between them. This CDR3 has 16 amino acids. Pooled together were second doses at about 4 or about 12 weeks. The genes are TRBV5-1 and TRBJ2-5; a weak D match, TRBD2 (5 bases). The starting material was peripheral blood, obtained 28 days after the second AZD1222 dose. This TCR came from an adult who received the AZD1222 COVID-19 vaccine. CDR3 DNA sequence: TGCGCCAGCAGCTTGGAGGCAGTACTAGAACAAGAGACCCAGTACTTC. This encodes CASSLEAVLEQETQYF.